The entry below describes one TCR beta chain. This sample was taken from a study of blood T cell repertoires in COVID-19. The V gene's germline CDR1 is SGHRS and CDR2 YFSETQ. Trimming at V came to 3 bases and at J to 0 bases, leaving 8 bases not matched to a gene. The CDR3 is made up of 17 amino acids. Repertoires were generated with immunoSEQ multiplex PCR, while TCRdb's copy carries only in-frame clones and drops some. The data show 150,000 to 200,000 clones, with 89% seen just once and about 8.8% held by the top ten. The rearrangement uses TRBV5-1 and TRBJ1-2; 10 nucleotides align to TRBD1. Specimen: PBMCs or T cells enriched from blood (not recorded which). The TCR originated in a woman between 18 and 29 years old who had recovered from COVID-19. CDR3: CASSSDRGRRANYGYTF. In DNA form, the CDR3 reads TGCGCCAGCAGCTCCGACAGGGGGCGAAGGGCTAACTATGGCTACACCTTC.